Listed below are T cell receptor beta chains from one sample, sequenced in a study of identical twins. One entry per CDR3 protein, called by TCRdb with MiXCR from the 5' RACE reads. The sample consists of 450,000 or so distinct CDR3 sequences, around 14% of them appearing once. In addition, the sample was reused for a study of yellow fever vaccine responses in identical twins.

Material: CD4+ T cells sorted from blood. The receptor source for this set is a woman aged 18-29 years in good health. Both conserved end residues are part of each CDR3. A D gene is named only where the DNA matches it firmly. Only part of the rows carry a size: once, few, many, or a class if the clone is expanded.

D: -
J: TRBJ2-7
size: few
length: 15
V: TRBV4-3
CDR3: CASSPGALQVYEQYF
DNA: TGCGCCAGCAGCCCCGGAGCCCTGCAGGTCTACGAGCAGTACTTC

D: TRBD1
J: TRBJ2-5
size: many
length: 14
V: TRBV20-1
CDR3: CSARPRTGQETQYF
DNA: TGCAGTGCTAGACCCAGGACAGGACAAGAGACCCAGTACTTC

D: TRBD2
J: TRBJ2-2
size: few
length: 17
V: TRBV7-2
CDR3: CASSLGPSGPLVGELFF
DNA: TGTGCCAGCAGCTTAGGTCCTAGCGGCCCCCTAGTCGGGGAGCTGTTTTTT

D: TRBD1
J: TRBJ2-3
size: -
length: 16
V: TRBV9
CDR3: CASSVVDRGGTDTQYF
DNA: TGTGCCAGCAGCGTAGTGGACAGGGGGGGAACAGATACGCAGTATTTT

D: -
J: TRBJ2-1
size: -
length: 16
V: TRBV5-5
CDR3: CASSLVLGQGQDEQFF
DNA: TGTGCCAGCAGCTTGGTGTTAGGTCAGGGGCAGGATGAGCAGTTCTTC

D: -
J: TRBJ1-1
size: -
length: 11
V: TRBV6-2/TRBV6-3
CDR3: CASNRRTEAFF
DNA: TGTGCCAGCAACCGACGGACTGAAGCTTTCTTT

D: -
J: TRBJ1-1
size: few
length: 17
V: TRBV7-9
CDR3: CASSQNSKGLVNTEAFF
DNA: TGTGCCAGCAGCCAAAACAGTAAGGGACTGGTGAACACTGAAGCTTTCTTT

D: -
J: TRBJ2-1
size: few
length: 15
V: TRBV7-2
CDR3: CASSPTVSSYNEQFF
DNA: TGTGCCAGCAGCCCCACAGTGAGCTCCTACAATGAGCAGTTCTTC

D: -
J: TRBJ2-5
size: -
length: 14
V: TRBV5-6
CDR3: CASSFGGRGETQYF
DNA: TGTGCCAGCAGCTTCGGAGGGAGAGGAGAGACCCAGTACTTC

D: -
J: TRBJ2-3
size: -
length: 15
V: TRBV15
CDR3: CATRPFGKQPDTQYF
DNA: TGTGCCACCAGACCGTTTGGGAAACAACCAGATACGCAGTATTTT

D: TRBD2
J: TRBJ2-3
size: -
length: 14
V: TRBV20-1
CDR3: CSARGRGGPDTQYF
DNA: TGCAGTGCTAGAGGGCGGGGGGGGCCAGATACGCAGTATTTT

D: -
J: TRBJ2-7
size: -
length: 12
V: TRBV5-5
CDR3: CASSLAAGEQYF
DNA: TGTGCCAGCAGCTTGGCCGCGGGGGAGCAGTACTTC

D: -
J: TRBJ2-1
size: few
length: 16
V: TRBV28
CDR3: CASSSRSRGPYNEQFF
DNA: TGTGCCAGCAGCTCTAGATCACGAGGCCCCTACAATGAGCAGTTCTTC

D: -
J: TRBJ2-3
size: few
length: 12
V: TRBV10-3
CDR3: CAISEWRDTQYF
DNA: TGTGCCATCAGTGAGTGGAGGGATACGCAGTATTTT

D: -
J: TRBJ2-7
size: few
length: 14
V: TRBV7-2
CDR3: CASSLLMSSYEQYF
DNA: TGTGCCAGCAGCTTGCTCATGAGCTCCTACGAGCAGTACTTC

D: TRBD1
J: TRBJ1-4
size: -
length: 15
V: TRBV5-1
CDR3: CASSETGTANEKLFF
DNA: TGCGCCAGCAGCGAAACCGGGACAGCGAATGAAAAACTGTTTTTT

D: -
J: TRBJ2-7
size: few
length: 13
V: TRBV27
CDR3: CASKSAMFYEQYF
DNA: TGTGCCAGCAAGAGTGCCATGTTCTACGAGCAGTACTTC

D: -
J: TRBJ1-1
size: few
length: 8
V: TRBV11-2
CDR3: CASSLTFF
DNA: TGTGCCAGCAGCTTGACTTTCTTT

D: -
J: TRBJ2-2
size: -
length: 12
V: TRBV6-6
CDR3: CASGHDTGELFF
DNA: TGTGCCAGCGGGCACGACACCGGGGAGCTGTTTTTT

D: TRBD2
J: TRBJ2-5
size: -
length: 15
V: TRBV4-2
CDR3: CASSQDPGLAETQYF
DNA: TGTGCCAGCAGCCAAGACCCGGGACTAGCGGAGACCCAGTACTTC

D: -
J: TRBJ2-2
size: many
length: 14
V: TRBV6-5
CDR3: CASSYQLLTGELFF
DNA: TGTGCCAGCAGTTACCAACTTCTCACCGGGGAGCTGTTTTTT

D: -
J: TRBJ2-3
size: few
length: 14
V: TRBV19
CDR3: CASSNGLTPYEQYF
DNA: TGTGCCAGTAGTAATGGACTCACTCCCTACGAGCAGTATTTT

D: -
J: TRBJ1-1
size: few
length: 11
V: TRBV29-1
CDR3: CSVYGGGAAFF
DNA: TGCAGCGTTTATGGGGGAGGTGCGGCTTTCTTT

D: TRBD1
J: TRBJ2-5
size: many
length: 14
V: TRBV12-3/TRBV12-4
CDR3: CASSKGQGVGTQYF
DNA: TGTGCCAGCAGCAAGGGACAGGGGGTCGGGACCCAGTACTTC

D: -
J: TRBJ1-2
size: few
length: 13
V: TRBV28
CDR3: CASSLMGSYGYTF
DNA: TGTGCCAGCAGTTTAATGGGTAGCTATGGCTACACCTTC

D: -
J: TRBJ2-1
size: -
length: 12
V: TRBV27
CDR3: CASSLRHNEQFF
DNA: TGTGCCAGCAGTTTACGGCACAATGAGCAGTTCTTC

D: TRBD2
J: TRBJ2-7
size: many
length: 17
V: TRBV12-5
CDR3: CASGLTPPERGGYEQYF
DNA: TGTGCTAGTGGTTTGACCCCTCCCGAGCGGGGTGGCTACGAGCAGTACTTC

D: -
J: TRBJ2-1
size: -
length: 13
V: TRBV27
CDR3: CASRSWEVNEQFF
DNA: TGTGCCAGCCGGAGCTGGGAAGTCAATGAGCAGTTCTTC

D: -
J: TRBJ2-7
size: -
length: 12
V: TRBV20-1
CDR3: CSATYGRSEQYF
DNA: TGCAGTGCCACCTACGGTCGGAGCGAGCAGTACTTC

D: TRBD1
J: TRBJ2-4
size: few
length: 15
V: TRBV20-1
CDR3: CSAGDRALAKNIQYF
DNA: TGCAGTGCTGGGGACAGGGCCCTAGCCAAAAACATTCAGTACTTC

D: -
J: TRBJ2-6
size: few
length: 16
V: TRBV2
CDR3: CASSELMGSGANVLTF
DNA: TGTGCCAGCAGTGAATTAATGGGATCAGGGGCCAACGTCCTGACTTTC

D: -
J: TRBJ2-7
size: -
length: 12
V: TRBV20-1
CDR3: CSASGKTYEQYF
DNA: TGCAGTGCTAGCGGGAAAACCTACGAGCAGTACTTC

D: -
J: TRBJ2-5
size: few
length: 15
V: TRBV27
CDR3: CASSLGGGLPGTQYF
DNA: TGTGCCAGCAGTTTAGGAGGGGGCCTACCGGGGACCCAGTACTTC

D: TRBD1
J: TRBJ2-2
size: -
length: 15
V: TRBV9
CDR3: CASSATGGSTGELFF
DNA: TGTGCCAGCAGCGCTACAGGGGGATCCACCGGGGAGCTGTTTTTT

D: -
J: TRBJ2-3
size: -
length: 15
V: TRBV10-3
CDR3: CAIRPGGVSTDTQYF
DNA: TGTGCCATCAGGCCGGGCGGGGTCAGCACAGATACGCAGTATTTT

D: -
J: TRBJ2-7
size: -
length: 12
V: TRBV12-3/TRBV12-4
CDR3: CASRTDRGEQYF
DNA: TGTGCCAGCAGGACTGACCGCGGCGAGCAGTACTTC

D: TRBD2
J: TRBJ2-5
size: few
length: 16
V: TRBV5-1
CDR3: CASSSNGLAGTETQYF
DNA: TGCGCCAGCAGCTCAAACGGACTAGCGGGAACAGAGACCCAGTACTTC

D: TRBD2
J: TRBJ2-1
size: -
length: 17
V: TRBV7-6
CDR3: CASSLVASGSSYNEQFF
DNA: TGTGCCAGCAGCTTAGTAGCTAGCGGGAGCTCCTACAATGAGCAGTTCTTC

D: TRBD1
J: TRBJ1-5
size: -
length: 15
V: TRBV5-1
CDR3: CASSLEGTGTQPQHF
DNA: TGCGCCAGCAGCTTGGAAGGGACAGGGACTCAGCCCCAGCATTTT

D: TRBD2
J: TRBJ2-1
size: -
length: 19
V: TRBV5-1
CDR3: CASSLVQRGSRVSYNEQFF
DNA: TGCGCCAGCAGCTTGGTCCAGCGGGGGTCGAGGGTTTCCTACAATGAGCAGTTCTTC

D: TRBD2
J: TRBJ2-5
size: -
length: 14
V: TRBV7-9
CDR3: CASILLAAGTTQYF
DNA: TGTGCCAGCATCCTTCTAGCGGCCGGGACGACCCAGTACTTC

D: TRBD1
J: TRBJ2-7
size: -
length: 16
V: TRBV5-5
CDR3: CASSQNQGAVIYEQYF
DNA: TGTGCCAGCAGCCAGAACCAGGGGGCGGTAATCTACGAGCAGTACTTC

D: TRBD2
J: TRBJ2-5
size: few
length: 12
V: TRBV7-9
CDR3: CANGGGQETQYF
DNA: TGTGCCAACGGGGGAGGGCAAGAGACCCAGTACTTC

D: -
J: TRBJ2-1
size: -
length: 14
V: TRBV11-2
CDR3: CASSSGTAPNEQFF
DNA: TGTGCCAGCAGCTCGGGGACGGCGCCTAATGAGCAGTTCTTC

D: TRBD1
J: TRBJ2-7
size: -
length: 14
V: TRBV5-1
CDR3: CASSLEGTVYEQYF
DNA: TGCGCCAGCAGCTTGGAGGGGACAGTTTACGAGCAGTACTTC

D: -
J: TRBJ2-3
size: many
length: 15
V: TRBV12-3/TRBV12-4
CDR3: CASSLDQAVTDTQYF
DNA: TGTGCCAGCAGTTTAGACCAGGCGGTCACAGATACGCAGTATTTT

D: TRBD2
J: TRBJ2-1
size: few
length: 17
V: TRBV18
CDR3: CASSQYTGTSGIGEQFF
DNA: TGTGCCAGCTCACAATATACCGGGACTAGCGGGATCGGTGAGCAGTTCTTC